This note documents a single T cell receptor beta chain sequence. This sample stems from a study of blood T cell repertoires in COVID-19. Overall study context: Acute and convalescent COVID-19 specimens originated in the United States, Italy and Spain. T cells, B-cell-depleted T cells, or PBMCs supplied cDNA or gDNA.

The CDR3 runs to 14 residues. The V gene end was trimmed by 8 bases and the J gene end by 6 bases; junction bases not matched to a gene: 9. Germline values: CDR1 LGHDT, CDR2 YNNKEL (reference sequence). In the original analysis: Reference gene primer amplification in the assay estimated nucleated cell counts. The table came from immunoSEQ multiplex PCR; TCRdb's copy has only in-frame clones and leaves some out. That table furnishes V, J and clone size, whereas the DNA furnished D and trimming. The sample consists of 65,000 to 85,000 clones, over 70% of them appearing once. This sequence was found in a man aged 50 or older with active COVID-19. V gene TRBV3-1 (or the pseudogene TRBV3-2) combines with J gene TRBJ2-3; 9 bases fit TRBD1. Input material: peripheral blood. The CDR3 region is CASLKQGAGDTQYF. CDR3 bases: TGTGCCAGCCTCAAACAGGGGGCGGGGGATACGCAGTATTTT.